This T cell receptor (beta chain) was sequenced during a study of blood T cells in healthy people across ages. Next came a second PCR, run for about 7 to 12 cycles, which used a sample-barcoded 5' primer along with a J-beta primer mix. One entry per CDR3 protein, called by TCRdb with MiXCR from the 5' RACE reads. The sample holds more than 1 million distinct CDR3 sequences, under 45% seen once. This clonotype has only a few counts. As yet, its antigen is unknown. General observations from the study: Naive CD4+ cells and diversity were both higher in long-lived donors than in aged donors. Measured against age, TCR beta diversity per million T cells decreased in a roughly linear manner.

The germline V gene encodes CDR1 SGDLS and CDR2 YYNGEE. This CDR3 is 14 amino acids long. The clonotype comes from a woman aged 55-69 years in good health. The rearrangement joins TRBV9 to TRBJ2-5; TRBD2 matches at 9 bases. The closer fit of TRBJ2-7 to the DNA end suggests the J call may be wrong. Material: blood. The CDR3 DNA reads TGTGCCAGCAGCGCGAGGGGACTAGCTTACGAGCAGTACTTC. Protein sequence: CASSARGLAYEQYF.